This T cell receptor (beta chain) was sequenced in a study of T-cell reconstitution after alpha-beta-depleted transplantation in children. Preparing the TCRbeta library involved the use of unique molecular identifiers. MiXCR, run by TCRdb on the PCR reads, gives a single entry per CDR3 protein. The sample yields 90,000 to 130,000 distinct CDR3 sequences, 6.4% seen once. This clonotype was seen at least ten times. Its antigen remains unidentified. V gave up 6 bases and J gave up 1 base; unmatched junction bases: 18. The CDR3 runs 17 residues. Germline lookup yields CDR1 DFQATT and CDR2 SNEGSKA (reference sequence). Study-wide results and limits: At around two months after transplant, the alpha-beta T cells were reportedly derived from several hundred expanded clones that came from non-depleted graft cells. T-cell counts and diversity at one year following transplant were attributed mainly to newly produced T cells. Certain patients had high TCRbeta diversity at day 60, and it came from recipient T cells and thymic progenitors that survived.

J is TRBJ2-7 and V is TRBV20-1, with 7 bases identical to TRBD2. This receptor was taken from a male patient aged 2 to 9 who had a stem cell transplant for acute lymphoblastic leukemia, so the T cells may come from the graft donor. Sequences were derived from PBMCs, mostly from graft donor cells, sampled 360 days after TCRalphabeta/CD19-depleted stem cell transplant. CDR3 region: CSAEAGVLPLFSYEQYF. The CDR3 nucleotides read TGCAGTGCCGAGGCGGGAGTCTTACCACTTTTTTCCTACGAGCAGTACTTC.